Sequencing of this T cell receptor beta chain was carried out in a study of OX40 agonist ivuxolimab in advanced cancers. The CDR3 length is 14 residues. Germline V CDR1 and CDR2: ENHRY, SYGVKD. V trimming: 10 bases; J trimming: 5 bases; junction bases outside the gene matches: 11. TCRdb keeps only in-frame clones here, not all; method: immunoSEQ multiplex PCR. The profile shows about 66,000 clones, more than 65% of them singletons. This clone has just one count. Samples of blood were obtained at baseline, on cycle 4 day 1, and on cycle 7 day 1. The starting material was CD4+ or CD8+ T cells sorted from blood, obtained in a trial of the OX40 agonist ivuxolimab. The chain uses TRBV10-3 and TRBJ2-7; TRBD1 agrees at 10 bases. This clonotype was obtained from an adult with an advanced solid tumor such as melanoma, head and neck, liver or kidney cancer. CDR3 sequence reads: CATRSTGGIHEQYF. The CDR3 region has the DNA TGTGCCACCAGGTCGACAGGGGGCATCCACGAGCAGTACTTC.